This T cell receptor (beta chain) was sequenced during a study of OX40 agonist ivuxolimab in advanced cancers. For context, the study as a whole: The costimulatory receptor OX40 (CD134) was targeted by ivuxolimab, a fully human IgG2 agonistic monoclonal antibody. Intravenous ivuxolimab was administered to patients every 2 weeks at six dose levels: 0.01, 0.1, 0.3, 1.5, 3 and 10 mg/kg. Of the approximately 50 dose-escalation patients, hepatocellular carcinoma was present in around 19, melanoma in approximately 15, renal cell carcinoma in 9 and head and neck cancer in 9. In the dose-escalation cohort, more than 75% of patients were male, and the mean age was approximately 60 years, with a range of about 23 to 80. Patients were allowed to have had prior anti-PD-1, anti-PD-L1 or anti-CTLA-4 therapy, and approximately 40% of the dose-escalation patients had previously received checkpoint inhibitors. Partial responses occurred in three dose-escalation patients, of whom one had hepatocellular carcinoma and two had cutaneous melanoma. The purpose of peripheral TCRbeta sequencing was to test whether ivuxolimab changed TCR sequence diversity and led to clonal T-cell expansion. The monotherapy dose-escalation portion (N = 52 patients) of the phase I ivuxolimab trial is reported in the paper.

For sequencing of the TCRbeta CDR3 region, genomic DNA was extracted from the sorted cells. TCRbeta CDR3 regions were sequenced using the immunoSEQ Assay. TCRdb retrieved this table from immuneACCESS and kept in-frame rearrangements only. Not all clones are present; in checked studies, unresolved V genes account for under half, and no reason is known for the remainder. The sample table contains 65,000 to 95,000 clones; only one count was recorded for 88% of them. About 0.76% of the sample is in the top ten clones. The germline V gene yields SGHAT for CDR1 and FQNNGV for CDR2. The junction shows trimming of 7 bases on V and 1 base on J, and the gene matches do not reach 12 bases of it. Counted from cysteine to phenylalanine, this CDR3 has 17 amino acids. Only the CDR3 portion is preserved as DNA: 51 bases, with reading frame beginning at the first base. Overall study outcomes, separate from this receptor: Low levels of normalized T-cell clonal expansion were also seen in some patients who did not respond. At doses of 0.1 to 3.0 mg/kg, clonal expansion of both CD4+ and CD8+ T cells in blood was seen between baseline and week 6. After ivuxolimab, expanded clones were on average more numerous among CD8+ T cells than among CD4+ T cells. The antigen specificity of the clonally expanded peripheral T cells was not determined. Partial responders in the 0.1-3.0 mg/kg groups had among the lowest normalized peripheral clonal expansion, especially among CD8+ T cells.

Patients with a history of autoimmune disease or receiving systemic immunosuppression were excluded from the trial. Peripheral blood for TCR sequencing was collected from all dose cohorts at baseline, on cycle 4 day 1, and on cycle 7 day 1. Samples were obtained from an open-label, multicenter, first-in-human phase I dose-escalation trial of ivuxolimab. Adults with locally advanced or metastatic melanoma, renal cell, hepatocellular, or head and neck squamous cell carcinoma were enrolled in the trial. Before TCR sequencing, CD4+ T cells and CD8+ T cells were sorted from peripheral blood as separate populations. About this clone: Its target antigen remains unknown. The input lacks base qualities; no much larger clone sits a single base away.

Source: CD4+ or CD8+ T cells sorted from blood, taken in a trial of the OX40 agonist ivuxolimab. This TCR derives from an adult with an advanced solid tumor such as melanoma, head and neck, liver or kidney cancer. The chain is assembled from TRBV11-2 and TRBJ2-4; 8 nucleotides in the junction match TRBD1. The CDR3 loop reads CASTPGAGGYAKNIQYF. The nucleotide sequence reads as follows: TGTGCCAGCACCCCAGGGGCAGGGGGCTACGCCAAAAACATTCAGTACTTC.